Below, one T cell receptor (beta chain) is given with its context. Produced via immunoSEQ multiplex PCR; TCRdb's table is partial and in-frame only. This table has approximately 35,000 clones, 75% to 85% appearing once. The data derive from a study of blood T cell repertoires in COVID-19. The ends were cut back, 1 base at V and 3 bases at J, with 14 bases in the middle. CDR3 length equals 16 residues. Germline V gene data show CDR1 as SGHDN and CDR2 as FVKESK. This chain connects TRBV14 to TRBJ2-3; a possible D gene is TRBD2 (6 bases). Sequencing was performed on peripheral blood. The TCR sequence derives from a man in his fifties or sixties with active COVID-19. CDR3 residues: CASSQAWRAGTDTQYF. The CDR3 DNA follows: TGTGCCAGCAGCCAAGCGTGGCGGGCGGGGACAGATACGCAGTATTTT.